A single sample gave rise to the 30 T cell receptor beta chains below, sequenced in a study of cytomegalovirus exposure and HLA in healthy donors. The PCR employed 60 Vbeta primers together with 13 Jbeta primers. Here immunoSEQ multiplex PCR was the method, and the copy in TCRdb shows in-frame clones only, minus some. The data hold roughly 130,000 clones, with over 75% observed a single time. Sequenced input: PBMCs. The receptors were sampled from a woman between 35 and 50 years old in good health and CMV-seronegative.

This clone was recorded only once. The chain has TRBV7-8 and TRBJ2-3; TRBD2 matches 12 bases. The germline CDR1 and CDR2 sequences are SGHVS and FQNEAQ. This CDR3 has 18 residues. J was trimmed by 6 bases and V by 3 bases; bases with no gene match: 13. The CDR3 is CASSFGLAGPTLPDTQYF. The CDR3 nucleotides read TGTGCCAGCAGCTTCGGACTAGCGGGACCGACCCTTCCCGATACGCAGTATTTT.

V and J are TRBV7-6 and TRBJ2-7; tentatively, D is TRBD1 (6 bases). Germline V CDR1 and CDR2: SGHVS, FNYEAQ. The CDR3 is made up of 16 amino acids. V was trimmed by 1 base and J by 1 base, leaving 14 bases between them. Written as DNA, the CDR3 is TGTGCCAGCAGCTTAGGGGGGCAGACAGGATCCTACGAGCAGTACTTC. It specifies CASSLGGQTGSYEQYF.

The chain employs TRBV30 and TRBJ2-1; 7 nucleotides line up with TRBD2. CDR1 GTSNPN and CDR2 SVGIG come from the germline V gene (reference sequence). This CDR3 is 14 amino acids long. V lost 4 bases to trimming and J lost 4 bases; unmatched junction nucleotides: 7. As DNA, the CDR3 is TGTGCCTGGACCCGCGGGGGACCTTACAATGAGCAGTTCTTC. Translation gives CAWTRGGPYNEQFF.

This rearrangement joins TRBV28 to TRBJ2-3; D is possibly TRBD2 (6 bases). The CDR3 length is 14 residues. Germline-derived CDR1 and CDR2 are MDHEN and SYDVKM. The V gene lost 7 bases and the J gene lost 6 bases, with 17 bases spanning the gap. The CDR3 loop is CASITLRGTDTQYF. DNA of the CDR3: TGTGCCAGCATCACCCTACGGGGGACTGATACGCAGTATTTT. Full variable domain (rest looked up from reference TRBV28 and TRBJ2-3): DVKVTQSSRYLVKRTGEKVFLECVQDMDHENMFWYRQDPGLGLRLIYFSYDVKMKEKGDIPEGYSVSREKKERFSLILESASTNQTSMYLCASITLRGTDTQYFGPGTRLTVL.

There are a few counts of this clone. The rearrangement uses TRBV5-4 and TRBJ2-7, with 9 bases aligning to TRBD1. The CDR3 loop spans 13 amino acids. V lost 5 bases to trimming and J lost 6 bases; unmatched junction nucleotides: 6. In germline, CDR1 is SGHNT, CDR2 YYREEE (reference sequence). The CDR3 DNA is TGTGCCAGCAGTCAACAGGGGGCCACCGAGCAGTACTTC. This translates into CASSQQGATEQYF.

The chain joins TRBV7-8 to TRBJ2-7; 13 bases fit TRBD2. J gave up 2 bases and V 5 bases, and 9 bases lay outside the gene matches. The CDR3 has 17 residues. Germline V CDR1 and CDR2: SGHVS, FQNEAQ. The CDR3 reads CASSRRLAGGYPYEQYF. CDR3 in DNA: TGTGCCAGCAGCCGCAGACTAGCGGGAGGCTACCCCTACGAGCAGTACTTC.

Points on this clone: Because the CDR3 is missing its conserved closing phenylalanine or tryptophan, this is likely a read error. The chain recombines TRBV10-3 with TRBJ2-7; tentatively, D is TRBD1 (5 bases). The V gene's germline CDR1 is ENHRY and CDR2 SYGVKD. V shed 2 bases and J shed 3 bases, with 17 bases lying between them. This CDR3 has 16 amino acids. As DNA, the CDR3 is TGTGCCATCAGTGAGCCCCTGCGAGGCAGGGTCTACGAGCAGTACCTC. Protein: CAISEPLRGRVYEQYL.

The rearrangement links TRBV9 to TRBJ2-1, with D perhaps TRBD2 (5 bases). This CDR3 is 13 amino acids long. V shed 0 bases and J shed 12 bases, with 13 bases lying between them. Looked up from germline, CDR1 is SGDLS and CDR2 is YYNGEE. The CDR3 region is CASSVVGGIGQFF. The CDR3 region has the DNA TGTGCCAGCAGCGTAGTTGGAGGAATAGGGCAGTTCTTC.

J is TRBJ1-1 and V is TRBV28; TRBD1 matches 8 bases. V shed 6 bases, J shed 4 bases, and the junction held 4 bases outside the gene matches. From germline, CDR1 is MDHEN and CDR2 SYDVKM. The CDR3 sequence is 13 residues long. The CDR3 spells CASRARGRTEAFF. CDR3 DNA sequence: TGTGCCAGCAGGGCCAGGGGGCGCACTGAAGCTTTCTTT.

This chain connects TRBV5-1 to TRBJ1-5; D remains ambiguous. V was pared by 1 base and J by 2 bases, with 7 bases between. CDR3 length: 14 residues. Germline CDR1 and CDR2: SGHRS and YFSETQ. For the CDR3, the DNA is TGCGCCAGCAGCTTGTGGGGAGGCAATCAGCCCCAGCATTTT. It is translated as CASSLWGGNQPQHF.

The rearrangement links TRBV7-9 to TRBJ1-4, with 7 bases matching TRBD1. Germline loops: CDR1 SEHNR, CDR2 FQNEAQ (reference sequence). The CDR3 spans 18 residues. Trimming at V came to 5 bases and at J to 2 bases, leaving 14 bases not matched to a gene. The CDR3 sequence is CASSQGVQGVSTNEKLFF. DNA for the CDR3: TGTGCCAGCAGCCAGGGGGTACAGGGTGTTTCGACTAATGAAAAACTGTTTTTT.

This rearrangement joins TRBV5-5 to TRBJ2-5, with D possibly TRBD2 on 5 matching bases. Trimming shortened V by 4 bases and J by 7 bases, and 11 bases separated the two germline ends. CDR3 length equals 12 residues. CDR1 SGHKS and CDR2 YYEKEE come from the germline V gene (reference sequence). The CDR3 DNA follows: TGTGCCAGCAGCATCGGGGTGGGGACCCAGTACTTC. The encoded protein is CASSIGVGTQYF. The full variable domain, its missing parts supplied by reference TRBV5-5 and TRBJ2-5, is DAGVTQSPTHLIKTRGQQVTLRCSPISGHKSVSWYQQVLGQGPQFIFQYYEKEERGRGNFPDRFSARQFPNYSSELNVNALLLGDSALYLCASSIGVGTQYFGPGTRLLVL.

This clone has just a few counts. Relative to the germline gene, one junction end is altered; a read error may explain this. The chain is built from TRBV4-1 and TRBJ2-7; 7 bases fit TRBD2. Germline CDR1 is MGHRA and CDR2 is YSYEKL. This CDR3 is built from 14 residues. CDR3: CASSPLGEGGEQYF. The CDR3 DNA reads TGTGCCAGCAGCCCGCTGGGGGAGGGAGGCGAGCAGTACTTC.

This sequence joins TRBV2 and TRBJ2-7; D might be TRBD2 (5 bases). The germline V gene has CDR1 SNHLY and CDR2 FYNNEI. This CDR3 is built from 12 residues. V gave up 7 bases and J gave up 3 bases, with 10 bases separating them. For the CDR3, the DNA is TGTGCCAGCAATCGGGGTATCTACGAGCAGTACTTC. Encoded protein: CASNRGIYEQYF.

The rearrangement uses TRBV5-1 and TRBJ2-5, with a possible D match to TRBD1 (6 bases). CDR3 length: 13 amino acids. Trimming shortened V by 3 bases and J by 5 bases, and 11 bases separated the two germline ends. CDR1 SGHRS and CDR2 YFSETQ come from the germline V gene. CDR3 in DNA: TGCGCCAGCAGCTCCGGACAGATGGAGACCCAGTACTTC. Its protein product is CASSSGQMETQYF.

This clone has just one count. The chain employs TRBV7-8 and TRBJ2-5; D is ambiguous. Per germline, CDR1 SGHVS and CDR2 FQNEAQ. V lost 5 bases, J lost 5 bases, and 12 bases lay in between. This CDR3 contains 13 residues. CDR3 DNA sequence: TGTGCCAGCAGCGCAAGCTCGAGGGAGACCCAGTACTTC. This sequence encodes CASSASSRETQYF. The full variable domain, completed using reference TRBV7-8 and TRBJ2-5, is GAGVSQSPRYKVAKRGQDVALRCDPISGHVSLFWYQQALGQGPEFLTYFQNEAQLDKSGLPSDRFFAERPEGSVSTLKIQRTQQEDSAVYLCASSASSRETQYFGPGTRLLVL.

The J gene is TRBJ2-3, the V gene TRBV9; possible D gene TRBD2, 6 bases. The CDR3 is made up of 15 amino acids. With 1 base removed from V and 0 bases from J, the gap between germline ends came to 9 bases. Germline V gives CDR1 SGDLS, CDR2 YYNGEE. This chain's CDR3 is CASSVTGTSTDTQYF. The CDR3 DNA is TGTGCCAGCAGCGTAACCGGGACTAGCACAGATACGCAGTATTTT.

The chain joins TRBV5-4 to TRBJ2-5, with TRBD2 identical over 7 bases. Per germline, CDR1 SGHNT and CDR2 YYREEE (reference sequence). The CDR3 sequence is 14 residues long. With 0 bases clipped from V and 1 base from J, the junction kept 0 bases outside the gene matches. Here the CDR3 reads CASSLASGQETQYF. CDR3 DNA: TGTGCCAGCAGCTTGGCTAGCGGCCAAGAGACCCAGTACTTC.

The V gene is TRBV5-4, the J gene TRBJ2-1, with D uncertain. Between the trimmed V and J ends, which lost 2 bases and 8 bases, there was a span of 8 bases. The CDR3 is made up of 12 amino acids. Germline lookup yields CDR1 SGHNT and CDR2 YYREEE (reference sequence). The CDR3 nucleotides are TGTGCCAGCAGCTTTAGCAGCTATGAGCAGTTCTTC. It encodes CASSFSSYEQFF.

The chain joins TRBV9 to TRBJ1-3; the D is unclear. Deletions cut 4 bases from V and 1 base from J, with 15 bases between. CDR3 length: 16 residues. Germline CDR1 and CDR2: SGDLS and YYNGEE. CDR3 nucleotides: TGTGCCAGCAGCTACCGCCGAGAGGATTCTGGAAACACCATATATTTT. Translated: CASSYRREDSGNTIYF.

This sequence joins TRBV2 and TRBJ1-1; a weak D match, TRBD1 (5 bases). Germline V gene sequence: CDR1 SNHLY, CDR2 FYNNEI. This CDR3 is 14 amino acids long. V lost 2 bases and J lost 1, with 8 bases in between. In nucleotides, the CDR3 is TGTGCCAGCAGTGAATACGGACAGAACACTGAAGCTTTCTTT. Translating gives CASSEYGQNTEAFF.

Only a few counts were recorded for this clone. One end of the junction fails to match germline, which may point to a read error. This chain connects TRBV7-9 to TRBJ2-7; the match to TRBD1 covers 9 bases. This CDR3 comprises 16 residues. Germline V gives CDR1 SEHNR, CDR2 FQNEAQ (reference sequence). The chain's CDR3 is CSSSLATGGKSYEQYF. The CDR3 bases are TGTTCCAGCAGCTTAGCCACAGGGGGCAAGTCCTACGAGCAGTACTTC.

CDR3 in amino acids: CASSRGLAGSYEQYF. For the CDR3, the DNA is TGTGCCAGCAGCCGGGGACTAGCGGGCTCCTACGAGCAGTACTTC. The chain combines TRBV11-3 with TRBJ2-7, with 12 bases fitting TRBD2. The CDR3 runs to 15 residues. J gave up 0 bases and V 5 bases, and 2 bases lay outside the gene matches. In germline, CDR1 is SGHNT, CDR2 YENEEA.

Regarding this clone: An end of the junction differs from the germline gene, which may be a read error. CDR3 amino acids: CSSSALPGQGSSGANVLTF. The CDR3 nucleotides are TGTTCCAGCAGCGCATTACCGGGACAGGGCAGCTCTGGGGCCAACGTCCTGACTTTC. V and J are TRBV7-9 and TRBJ2-6; 9 bases match TRBD1. The germline V gene encodes CDR1 SEHNR and CDR2 FQNEAQ (reference sequence). The CDR3 sequence is 19 residues long.

The rearrangement links TRBV5-5 to TRBJ1-2; D perhaps matches TRBD1 (5 bases). The CDR3 sequence is 15 residues long. From germline, CDR1 is SGHKS and CDR2 YYEKEE (reference sequence). Between the trimmed V and J ends, which lost 3 bases and 0 bases, there was a span of 12 bases. The CDR3 region is CASSSLLTANYGYTF. The CDR3 region has the DNA TGTGCCAGCAGCTCACTACTGACAGCTAACTATGGCTACACCTTC.

This clone was seen only a few times. This chain links TRBV2 with TRBJ2-3; D gene ambiguous. Trimming cost V 6 bases and J 0 bases, with 4 bases left between them. CDR1 is SNHLY, CDR2 FYNNEI, per germline. This CDR3 spans 12 amino acids. The CDR3 spells CASSSSTDTQYF. The CDR3 region has the DNA TGTGCCAGCAGCAGTAGCACAGATACGCAGTATTTT. Based on the CDR3 plus reference TRBV2 and TRBJ2-3, the full variable domain is EPEVTQTPSHQVTQMGQEVILRCVPISNHLYFYWYRQILGQKVEFLVSFYNNEISEKSEIFDDQFSVERPDGSNFTLKIRSTKLEDSAMYFCASSSSTDTQYFGPGTRLTVL.

This clone has only one observation. The chain uses TRBV13 and TRBJ2-7, with 12 bases that match TRBD2. CDR1 and CDR2 (germline): PRHDT, FYEKMQ (reference sequence). The length of the CDR3 is 16 residues. V gave up 2 bases and J gave up 6 bases; unmatched junction bases: 8. The CDR3 sequence: CASSLMLAGGRSEQYF. Written as DNA, the CDR3 is TGTGCCAGCAGCTTAATGCTAGCGGGAGGGCGATCCGAGCAGTACTTC. The variable domain in full, completed from reference TRBV13 and TRBJ2-7, reads AAGVIQSPRHLIKEKRETATLKCYPIPRHDTVYWYQQGPGQDPQFLISFYEKMQSDKGSIPDRFSAQQFSDYHSELNMSSLELGDSALYFCASSLMLAGGRSEQYFGPGTRLTVT.

The chain is built from TRBV30 and TRBJ1-1; 10 bases are shared with TRBD1. Germline values: CDR1 GTSNPN, CDR2 SVGIG (reference sequence). V trimming: 0 bases; J trimming: 4 bases; junction bases outside the gene matches: 8. The CDR3 is made up of 16 amino acids. The CDR3 loop is CAWSVIWGTGATEAFF. The DNA of the CDR3 is TGTGCCTGGAGTGTTATTTGGGGGACAGGGGCCACTGAAGCTTTCTTT.

The chain uses TRBV5-1 and TRBJ2-1, with D possibly TRBD2 on 6 matching bases. CDR3 length: 15 residues. From germline, CDR1 is SGHRS and CDR2 YFSETQ. Trimming stripped 4 bases from V and 9 bases from J, with 20 bases between. CDR3 region: CASSGGARITFEQFF. CDR3 nucleotides: TGCGCCAGCAGCGGCGGGGCCAGAATCACGTTTGAGCAGTTCTTC. Together with reference TRBV5-1 and TRBJ2-1, the CDR3 gives the full variable domain: KAGVTQTPRYLIKTRGQQVTLSCSPISGHRSVSWYQQTPGQGLQFLFEYFSETQRNKGNFPGRFSGRQFSNSRSEMNVSTLELGDSALYLCASSGGARITFEQFFGPGTRLTVL.

As to this clone: One junction end disagrees with the germline gene, perhaps due to a read error. The rearrangement links TRBV7-9 to TRBJ1-1; D not resolved. The CDR3 is made up of 15 amino acids. Germline loops: CDR1 SEHNR, CDR2 FQNEAQ (reference sequence). CDR3 nucleotides: TGTTCCAGCAGCTTAGGGTCCGGGTTGGACACTGAAGCTTTCTTT. This codes for CSSSLGSGLDTEAFF.